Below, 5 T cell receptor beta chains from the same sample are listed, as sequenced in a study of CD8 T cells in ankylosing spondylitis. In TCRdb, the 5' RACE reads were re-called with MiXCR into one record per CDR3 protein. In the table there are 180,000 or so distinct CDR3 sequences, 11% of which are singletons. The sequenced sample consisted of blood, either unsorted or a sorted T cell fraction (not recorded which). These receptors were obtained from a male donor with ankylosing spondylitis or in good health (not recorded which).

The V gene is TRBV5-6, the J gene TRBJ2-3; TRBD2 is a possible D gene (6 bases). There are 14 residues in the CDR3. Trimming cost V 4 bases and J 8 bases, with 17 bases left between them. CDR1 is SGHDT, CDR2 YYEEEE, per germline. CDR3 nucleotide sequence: TGTGCCAGCAGCATAATACAACGGGGAGGTACGCAGTATTTT. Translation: CASSIIQRGGTQYF.

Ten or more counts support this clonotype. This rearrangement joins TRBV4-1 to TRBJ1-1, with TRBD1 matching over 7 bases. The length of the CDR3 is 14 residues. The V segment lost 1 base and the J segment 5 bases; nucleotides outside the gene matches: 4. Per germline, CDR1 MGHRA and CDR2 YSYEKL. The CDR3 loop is CASSQVDRVTEAFF. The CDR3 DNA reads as TGCGCCAGCAGCCAAGTTGACAGGGTAACTGAAGCTTTCTTT.

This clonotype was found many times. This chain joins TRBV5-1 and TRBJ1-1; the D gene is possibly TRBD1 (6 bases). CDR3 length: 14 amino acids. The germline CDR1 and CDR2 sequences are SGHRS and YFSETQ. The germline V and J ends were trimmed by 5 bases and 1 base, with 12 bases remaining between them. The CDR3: CASRQGPTNTEAFF. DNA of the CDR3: TGCGCCAGCAGACAGGGACCTACGAACACTGAAGCTTTCTTT.

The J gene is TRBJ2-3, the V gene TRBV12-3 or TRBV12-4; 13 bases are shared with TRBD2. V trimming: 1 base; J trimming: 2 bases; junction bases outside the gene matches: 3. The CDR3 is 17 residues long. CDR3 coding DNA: TGTGCCAGCAGTTTAGTGACTAGCGGGAGGAACACAGATACGCAGTATTTT. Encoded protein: CASSLVTSGRNTDTQYF.

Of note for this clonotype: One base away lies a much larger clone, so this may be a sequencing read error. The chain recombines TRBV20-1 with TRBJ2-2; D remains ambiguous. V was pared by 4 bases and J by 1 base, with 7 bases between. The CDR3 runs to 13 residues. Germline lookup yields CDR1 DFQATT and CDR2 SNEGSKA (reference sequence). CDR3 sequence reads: CSAKQMNTGELFF. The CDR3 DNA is TGCAGTGCTAAACAGATGAACACCGGGGAGCTGTTTTTT.